Following are 32 T cell receptor beta chains from one sample sequenced in a study of shared clonotypes between healthy human individuals. Profiling relied on immunoSEQ multiplex PCR, and the TCRdb table lists in-frame clones only, not all of them. The sample lists approximately 2.5 million clones; roughly 92% were seen once. Sequenced input: naive CD4+ T cells sorted from blood. Noted subset: CD45RA+ positively selected. The receptors stem from a man aged 18-30 years in good health.

The J gene is TRBJ2-7, the V gene TRBV2; D possibly uses TRBD1 or TRBD2 (6 bases each). Germline V CDR1 and CDR2: SNHLY, FYNNEI. The V end was cut by 2 bases, the J end by 7 bases, with 15 bases between. The CDR3 has 14 amino acids. The CDR3, as DNA: TGTGCCAGCAGTGAATTTGTGGGGGCGGGAGAGCAGTACTTC. Residues: CASSEFVGAGEQYF.

This clone occurred once. This sequence joins TRBV7-2 and TRBJ2-5; 8 nucleotides agree with TRBD1. Trimming cost V 5 bases and J 5 bases; bases outside gene matches: 7. The CDR3 is 14 residues long. Germline CDR1 reads SGHTA; CDR2 reads FQGNSA. CDR3 bases: TGTGCCAGCAGCCGAACAGGGGGATCTGAGACCCAGTACTTC. It specifies CASSRTGGSETQYF.

The rearrangement joins TRBV5-1 to TRBJ1-1; D is unresolved. This CDR3 comprises 14 residues. Trimming pared 3 bases from V and 1 base from J, leaving 10 bases between. Germline assignment: CDR1 SGHRS and CDR2 YFSETQ. Written as DNA, the CDR3 is TGCGCCAGCAGCTCCCCCCCAGAGAACACTGAAGCTTTCTTT. Translated, it gives CASSSPPENTEAFF.

V gene TRBV5-8 combines with J gene TRBJ2-7, with D possibly called TRBD1 or TRBD2 (5 bases each). Trimming shortened V by 2 bases and J by 6 bases, and 12 bases separated the two germline ends. Germline values: CDR1 SGHTS, CDR2 YDEGEE. The CDR3 totals 13 residues. This chain's CDR3 is CASSFFRGAEQYF. The CDR3 DNA follows: TGTGCCAGCAGCTTTTTTCGAGGGGCCGAGCAGTACTTC.

This clone was counted a single time. J is TRBJ2-2 and V is TRBV5-1; D gene ambiguous. The CDR3 sequence is 17 residues long. Germline CDR1 is SGHRS and CDR2 is YFSETQ. V was clipped by 2 bases and J by 2 bases, with 16 bases between them. The DNA for the CDR3 is TGCGCCAGCAGCTTAGGAGTTCCAACATTTAACACCGGGGAGCTGTTTTTT. Protein product: CASSLGVPTFNTGELFF.

Concerning this clone: The same CDR3 can be traced to other DNA sequences in this sample. The chain joins TRBV2 to TRBJ2-3, with D unclear. The CDR3 is 12 amino acids. V was shortened by 5 bases and J by 1 base, with 4 bases between the two germline ends. Per germline, CDR1 SNHLY and CDR2 FYNNEI. CDR3 coding DNA: TGTGCCAGCAGTCCAGGCACAGATACGCAGTATTTT. Translated, it gives CASSPGTDTQYF.

The V gene is TRBV6-5, the J gene TRBJ1-3; D is unresolved. Per the germline V gene, CDR1 is MNHEY and CDR2 is SVGAGI. Trimming pared 2 bases from V and 0 bases from J, leaving 11 bases between. The CDR3 loop spans 16 amino acids. In nucleotides, the CDR3 is TGTGCCAGCAGTTACGACGGCGGGAGCTCTGGAAACACCATATATTTT. It translates to CASSYDGGSSGNTIYF.

This sequence joins TRBV9 and TRBJ2-2, with 7 positions matching TRBD1. With V trimmed by 0 bases and J by 2 bases, 7 bases remained unmatched. CDR1 SGDLS and CDR2 YYNGEE come from the germline V gene. The CDR3 sequence is 17 residues long. This CDR3 is CASSVVYGDRNTGELFF. CDR3 DNA: TGTGCCAGCAGCGTAGTCTACGGGGACAGAAACACCGGGGAGCTGTTTTTT.

CDR3 sequence (DNA): TGTGCCAGCAGTGCGACAGGGGTTGGCACAGATACGCAGTATTTT. Translated: CASSATGVGTDTQYF. J is TRBJ2-3 and V is TRBV25-1; 8 bases map to TRBD1. Per germline, CDR1 MGHDK and CDR2 SYGVNS. V trimming: 4 bases; J trimming: 1 base; junction bases outside the gene matches: 4. The length of the CDR3 is 15 residues. Full variable domain (outside the CDR3, taken from reference TRBV25-1 and TRBJ2-3): EADIYQTPRYLVIGTGKKITLECSQTMGHDKMYWYQQDPGMELHLIHYSYGVNSTEKGDLSSESTVSRIRTEHFPLTLESARPSHTSQYLCASSATGVGTDTQYFGPGTRLTVL.

This clone showed up just a few times. The V call is TRBV19, the J call TRBJ2-6; 7 bases are a match to TRBD1. Germline CDR1 and CDR2: LNHDA and SQIVND (reference sequence). Germline trimming cut 4 bases from V and 2 bases from J; bases unmatched to any gene: 14. The CDR3 contains 19 residues. The CDR3 DNA reads as TGTGCCAGTAGTACCGTACAGGGGATGTTCTTCCCTGGGGCCAACGTCCTGACTTTC. Its protein product is CASSTVQGMFFPGANVLTF.

This chain links TRBV21-1 with TRBJ1-6. TRBV21-1 is recorded as a pseudogene. This CDR3 contains 18 residues. This chain's CDR3 is CASSNSDGRSSYNSPLHF. In DNA, the CDR3 is TGTGCCAGCAGCAATTCGGACGGCCGGAGCTCCTATAATTCACCCCTCCACTTT.

This chain joins TRBV28 and TRBJ1-5, with a weak D call TRBD1 (6 bases). CDR1 MDHEN and CDR2 SYDVKM come from the germline V gene. With 7 bases removed from V and 2 bases from J, the gap between germline ends came to 15 bases. There are 15 residues in the CDR3. This CDR3 reads CASNSGGGGNQPQHF. The CDR3, as DNA: TGTGCCAGCAATTCCGGAGGGGGAGGCAATCAGCCCCAGCATTTT.

The V and J genes are TRBV5-4 and TRBJ2-4, with 14 bases fitting TRBD2. J lost 6 bases, V lost 3 bases, and 11 bases had no gene match. Germline V gene sequence: CDR1 SGHNT, CDR2 YYREEE (reference sequence). The CDR3 spans 18 residues. The CDR3 DNA follows: TGTGCCAGCAGCTCTAATCCGGGACTAGCGGGAGAGACAAACATTCAGTACTTC. It specifies CASSSNPGLAGETNIQYF.

The chain combines TRBV28 with TRBJ2-3; 9 bases are shared with TRBD2. After removal of 7 bases from V and 1 base from J, the junction contained 3 bases not matched to a gene. The CDR3 is made up of 14 amino acids. CDR1 is MDHEN and CDR2 is SYDVKM in the germline V gene. In DNA, the CDR3 is TGTGCCAGCACGGCTAGCGGGGGCACAGATACGCAGTATTTT. Amino acids: CASTASGGTDTQYF.

The chain joins TRBV9 to TRBJ2-3; D is possibly TRBD2 (6 bases). CDR1 is SGDLS, CDR2 YYNGEE, per germline. Trimming cost V 3 bases and J 3 bases, with 11 bases left between them. The CDR3 extends over 14 amino acids. The CDR3: CASSAGSGTDTQYF. CDR3 nucleotides: TGTGCCAGCAGCGCCGGTAGCGGTACAGATACGCAGTATTTT.

V gene TRBV5-1 combines with J gene TRBJ2-2; 11 bases are shared with TRBD1. CDR1 SGHRS and CDR2 YFSETQ come from the germline V gene. The junction had 6 bases not matched to a gene; V was cut back by 4 bases and J by 7 bases. The CDR3 extends over 15 amino acids. This chain's CDR3 is CASSRTGGANGELFF. CDR3 DNA sequence: TGCGCCAGCAGCCGGACAGGGGGCGCAAACGGGGAGCTGTTTTTT.

V is TRBV7-8 and J is TRBJ2-5; TRBD2 matches 10 bases. Germline CDR1 and CDR2: SGHVS and FQNEAQ. The V gene end was trimmed by 7 bases and the J gene end by 5 bases; junction bases not matched to a gene: 13. CDR3 length: 16 amino acids. The CDR3: CASTPWGAGGPETQYF. The CDR3 DNA reads as TGTGCCAGCACCCCTTGGGGAGCGGGAGGGCCGGAGACCCAGTACTTC.

The rearrangement joins TRBV19 to TRBJ2-1; D unclear. Looked up from germline, CDR1 is LNHDA and CDR2 is SQIVND (reference sequence). The CDR3 is 11 residues long. The germline V and J ends were trimmed by 5 bases and 6 bases, with 5 bases remaining between them. CDR3: CASSLRNEQFF. In nucleotides, the CDR3 is TGTGCCAGTAGTCTACGCAATGAGCAGTTCTTC.

The CDR3 region is CASSFAQRSYEQYF. Here the CDR3 DNA reads TGTGCCAGCAGCTTTGCACAGAGGTCCTACGAGCAGTACTTC. V is TRBV12-1 and J is TRBJ2-7. TRBV12-1 is reported as a pseudogene. The CDR3 loop spans 14 amino acids.

This chain uses TRBV7-9 with TRBJ2-2, with 9 bases aligning to TRBD2. The germline V gene has CDR1 SEHNR and CDR2 FQNEAQ (reference sequence). With V trimmed by 2 bases and J by 4 bases, 5 bases remained unmatched. CDR3 length: 16 amino acids. In DNA form, the CDR3 reads TGTGCCAGCAGCTTAAATATAGCGGGAGTCACCGGGGAGCTGTTTTTT. This gives the protein CASSLNIAGVTGELFF.

This rearrangement joins TRBV5-1 to TRBJ2-7, with 8 bases matching TRBD1. V dropped 6 bases and J dropped 2; count of bases not matched to a gene: 13. The CDR3 contains 16 residues. Germline assignment: CDR1 SGHRS and CDR2 YFSETQ. CDR3: CASIYWTGWAPYEQYF. DNA of the CDR3: TGCGCCAGCATCTACTGGACAGGGTGGGCCCCCTACGAGCAGTACTTC. Complete variable domain (other parts from reference TRBV5-1 and TRBJ2-7): KAGVTQTPRYLIKTRGQQVTLSCSPISGHRSVSWYQQTPGQGLQFLFEYFSETQRNKGNFPGRFSGRQFSNSRSEMNVSTLELGDSALYLCASIYWTGWAPYEQYFGPGTRLTVT.

The chain is built from TRBV30 and TRBJ1-3; D is perhaps TRBD1 (5 bases). V was clipped by 0 bases and J by 0 bases, with 9 bases between them. Germline loops: CDR1 GTSNPN, CDR2 SVGIG (reference sequence). The CDR3 totals 15 residues. The CDR3 nucleotides read TGTGCCTGGAGTGTAGGGACGAGCTCTGGAAACACCATATATTTT. Protein: CAWSVGTSSGNTIYF.

V and J are TRBV7-9 and TRBJ2-3, with TRBD2 identical over 10 bases. This CDR3 region has 16 residues. The trim removed 5 bases at V and 4 bases at J, leaving 9 bases unmatched. Germline loops: CDR1 SEHNR, CDR2 FQNEAQ (reference sequence). The CDR3 spells CASSQSSGSHSDTQYF. In DNA form, the CDR3 reads TGTGCCAGCAGCCAGTCTAGCGGGAGTCACTCAGATACGCAGTATTTT.

The J gene is TRBJ2-1, the V gene TRBV5-1, with TRBD2 identical over 11 bases. Germline CDR1 reads SGHRS; CDR2 reads YFSETQ. The CDR3 is 16 amino acids. The ends lost 4 bases at V and 4 bases at J; junction bases unmatched: 7. CDR3 coding DNA: TGCGCCAGCAGCGCTTCTAGCGGGGGGTCGTACAATGAGCAGTTCTTC. Its translation: CASSASSGGSYNEQFF.

This clone was counted once. The gene calls are TRBV27 and TRBJ2-1, with 8 bases that match TRBD2. The CDR3 contains 13 residues. The germline gives CDR1 MNHEY, CDR2 SMNVEV (reference sequence). V lost 3 bases and J lost 12; bases outside the gene matches: 7. The CDR3 protein is CASSFPSGGWQFF. CDR3 bases: TGTGCCAGCAGTTTCCCCAGCGGGGGTTGGCAGTTCTTC.

On this clone itself: This specimen includes other DNA sequences encoding the same CDR3. This sequence joins TRBV19 and TRBJ1-1; D not certain. CDR3 length: 13 residues. Germline-derived CDR1 and CDR2 are LNHDA and SQIVND (reference sequence). V was cut by 6 bases and J by 0 bases, with 8 bases left in between. DNA for the CDR3: TGTGCCAGTAGCGTCACAGTGAACACTGAAGCTTTCTTT. Translated: CASSVTVNTEAFF. The whole variable domain, remainder taken from reference TRBV19 and TRBJ1-1, is DGGITQSPKYLFRKEGQNVTLSCEQNLNHDAMYWYRQDPGQGLRLIYYSQIVNDFQKGDIAEGYSVSREKKESFPLTVTSAQKNPTAFYLCASSVTVNTEAFFGQGTRLTVV.

The chain links TRBV6-5 to TRBJ2-7; TRBD2 aligns across 7 bases. The CDR3 loop spans 14 amino acids. Trimming at V came to 0 bases and at J to 6 bases, leaving 5 bases not matched to a gene. The V gene's germline CDR1 is MNHEY and CDR2 SVGAGI. The CDR3 spells CASSYSTWEGEQYF. In DNA, the CDR3 is TGTGCCAGCAGTTACTCGACCTGGGAGGGCGAGCAGTACTTC.

The chain uses TRBV7-2 and TRBJ2-7; tentatively, D is TRBD2 (6 bases). V shed 5 bases and J shed 2 bases, with 13 bases lying between them. The germline gives CDR1 SGHTA, CDR2 FQGNSA. The CDR3 spans 14 residues. CDR3 nucleotide sequence: TGTGCCAGCAGCACGGGACTCACGACCTACGAGCAGTACTTC. Its protein product is CASSTGLTTYEQYF.

This rearrangement joins TRBV11-2 to TRBJ1-1; D unclear. V was shortened by 2 bases and J by 0 bases, with 16 bases between the two germline ends. The germline CDR1 and CDR2 sequences are SGHAT and FQNNGV. CDR3 length: 17 amino acids. CDR3 loop: CASSLIHGQTMNTEAFF. CDR3 DNA: TGTGCCAGCAGCTTAATTCACGGGCAAACCATGAACACTGAAGCTTTCTTT.

The chain couples TRBV2 to TRBJ2-7; D gene ambiguous. In germline, CDR1 is SNHLY, CDR2 FYNNEI. CDR3 length equals 14 residues. Trimming cost V 6 bases and J 5 bases, with 17 bases left between them. CDR3 sequence reads: CASRALSPVDEQYF. The CDR3 region has the DNA TGTGCCAGCAGGGCGCTCAGTCCGGTTGACGAGCAGTACTTC.

Worth noting for this clone: Within the sample, other DNA sequences also encode this same CDR3. The genes are TRBV29-1 and TRBJ2-3; possible D gene TRBD2, 5 bases. Germline V CDR1 and CDR2: SQVTM, ANQGSEA. This CDR3 spans 15 amino acids. The V end lost 6 bases, the J end lost 2 bases, and 18 bases lay between the germline ends. The CDR3 loop reads CSVSRLAEPTDTQYF. The CDR3, as DNA: TGCAGCGTCTCCAGGCTAGCAGAGCCCACAGATACGCAGTATTTT.

The CDR3: CASSKDRLNEKLFF. The CDR3 DNA reads as TGTGCCAGTAGTAAAGACAGGCTTAATGAAAAACTGTTTTTT. V and J are TRBV19 and TRBJ1-4; tentative D call: TRBD1 (6 bases). The CDR3 contains 14 residues. The V gene lost 4 bases and the J gene lost 4 bases, with 10 bases spanning the gap. Germline CDR1 LNHDA, CDR2 SQIVND (reference sequence).